This T cell receptor (beta chain) originates from a study of OX40 agonist ivuxolimab in advanced cancers. Study-level information: Patients got intravenous ivuxolimab at 0.01 to 10 mg/kg every 2 weeks.

Trimming took 6 bases from V and 1 from J, leaving 9 bases between them. The germline gives CDR1 KGHSH, CDR2 LQKENI. CDR3 length: 13 amino acids. Exclusion of a patient followed from autoimmune disease history or systemic immunosuppression. TCRdb's table, derived via immunoSEQ multiplex PCR, lists solely in-frame clones and lacks some. The profile shows around 100,000 clones, around 90% of them singletons. General study findings and limits: With doses of 0.1 to 3.0 mg/kg, CD4+ and CD8+ blood T cells had undergone clonal expansion by week 6.

In regard to this clone: Its cognate antigen is unknown.

The receptor was isolated from an adult with an advanced solid tumor such as melanoma, head and neck, liver or kidney cancer. This specimen was CD4+ or CD8+ T cells sorted from blood, taken in a trial of the OX40 agonist ivuxolimab. This rearrangement joins TRBV18 to TRBJ1-1; D remains unclear. CDR3 nucleotide sequence: TGTGCCAGCTCCCCGTCATGGAACACTGAAGCTTTCTTT. This translates into CASSPSWNTEAFF. Based on the CDR3 plus reference TRBV18 and TRBJ1-1, the full variable domain is NAGVMQNPRHLVRRRGQEARLRCSPMKGHSHVYWYRQLPEEGLKFMVYLQKENIIDESGMPKERFSAEFPKEGPSILRIQQVVRGDSAAYFCASSPSWNTEAFFGQGTRLTVV.